A selection of T cell receptor beta chains follows, all from one sample in a study of technical replicates of blood from a few donors. The data were produced by immunoSEQ multiplex PCR, yet TCRdb's version contains in-frame clones alone and is incomplete. The table records roughly 72,000 clones, over 85% of them present only once. Material: T cells isolated from PBMCs. The source is a human donor in good health. CDR3s include the opening cysteine and the closing phenylalanine or tryptophan. Fields, in order: D gene, clone size, J gene, V gene, CDR3 protein, CDR3 DNA. A D gene is named only where the DNA matches it firmly. Not all rows give a size; the values are once, few, many and, for expanded clones, a class.

>TRBD2|-|TRBJ2-7|TRBV4-1
CASRPLGGASYEQYF
TGCGCCAGCAGACCCCTCGGGGGGGCCTCCTACGAGCAGTACTTC
>TRBD2|-|TRBJ2-7|TRBV7-2
CASSFRRGLAGERAYEQYF
TGTGCCAGCAGCTTCCGAAGGGGACTAGCGGGAGAACGGGCCTACGAGCAGTACTTC
>TRBD2|-|TRBJ2-3|TRBV2
CASSEVAGTPDTQYF
TGTGCCAGCAGTGAAGTAGCGGGGACCCCAGATACGCAGTATTTT
>-|-|TRBJ1-4|TRBV30
CAWSVYGGTPATNEKLFF
TGTGCCTGGAGTGTATATGGGGGGACTCCAGCAACTAATGAAAAACTGTTTTTT
>-|-|TRBJ1-1|TRBV5-1
CASSLADLLVAEAFF
TGCGCCAGCAGCTTGGCAGATTTGTTGGTCGCTGAAGCTTTCTTT
>TRBD2|-|TRBJ2-7|TRBV9
CASSGGLAPTYEQYF
TGTGCCAGCAGCGGGGGACTAGCGCCAACCTACGAGCAGTACTTC
>-|-|TRBJ2-7|TRBV6-1
CASSEDRQGAGEQYF
TGTGCCAGCAGTGAAGACCGACAGGGAGCGGGCGAGCAGTACTTC
>-|-|TRBJ2-7|TRBV6-5
CASSLTGEAYEQYF
TGTGCCAGCAGCCTCACAGGGGAGGCCTACGAGCAGTACTTC
>-|-|TRBJ2-5|TRBV5-1
CASGYSGVEETQYF
TGCGCCAGCGGCTATTCAGGGGTCGAGGAGACCCAGTACTTC
>TRBD1|-|TRBJ2-7|TRBV5-6
CASSWGTGPYEQYF
TGTGCCAGCAGTTGGGGGACAGGCCCCTACGAGCAGTACTTC
>TRBD1|-|TRBJ2-3|TRBV5-4
CASRSGQGTDTQYF
TGTGCCAGCAGATCGGGACAGGGCACAGATACGCAGTATTTT
>TRBD2|-|TRBJ2-7|TRBV4-1
CASRSTERGTYEQYF
TGCGCCAGCCGCAGTACGGAGCGGGGCACCTACGAGCAGTACTTC
>-|-|TRBJ1-3|TRBV7-8
CASSLRGSGNTIYF
TGTGCCAGCAGCTTAAGGGGCTCTGGAAACACCATATATTTT
>-|-|TRBJ2-7|TRBV19
CASIDRTGGSYEQYF
TGTGCCAGTATCGACAGGACTGGGGGAAGCTACGAGCAGTACTTC
>-|-|TRBJ2-2|TRBV4-1
CASGRGILTGELFF
TGCGCGAGCGGTAGGGGGATCCTCACCGGGGAGCTGTTTTTT
>TRBD2|-|TRBJ2-2|TRBV11-2
CASSHSGRNLGELFF
TGTGCCAGCAGTCATAGCGGGAGAAATCTCGGGGAGCTGTTTTTT
>TRBD2|-|TRBJ2-3|TRBV5-3
CARSSAGARKFGDTQYF
TGTGCCAGAAGCTCAGCGGGAGCTAGGAAGTTTGGGGATACGCAGTATTTT
>TRBD2|-|TRBJ2-3|TRBV27
CASSATSTPTHF
TGTGCCAGCAGTGCGACTAGCACCCCCACACATTTT
>TRBD1|-|TRBJ1-2|TRBV29-1
CSVEVQGGYTF
TGCAGCGTTGAGGTACAGGGGGGCTACACCTTC
>-|-|TRBJ1-3|TRBV10-3
CAIREGGTGNTIYF
TGTGCCATCAGGGAAGGGGGAACTGGAAACACCATATATTTT
>-|once|TRBJ1-1|TRBV5-4
CASSLKAGNTEAFF
TGTGCCAGCAGCTTGAAGGCAGGTAACACTGAAGCTTTCTTT
>-|-|TRBJ2-5|TRBV9
CASSLRTGEETQYF
TGTGCCAGCAGCTTAAGGACGGGAGAAGAGACCCAGTACTTC
>TRBD2|-|TRBJ2-3|TRBV28
CASSSPGGTQYF
TGTGCCAGCAGTTCCCCGGGGGGTACGCAGTATTTT
>-|few|TRBJ2-3|TRBV7-3
CASSLTGLVTDTQYF
TGTGCCAGCAGCTTAACCGGTCTAGTTACAGATACGCAGTATTTT
>TRBD2|-|TRBJ2-3|TRBV6-6
CASSYSERDSTDTQYF
TGTGCCAGCAGTTACTCGGAGCGGGATAGCACAGATACGCAGTATTTT
>TRBD1|-|TRBJ1-3|TRBV7-8
CASSPGTGAFAGNTIYF
TGTGCCAGCAGCCCGGGGACAGGGGCTTTTGCTGGAAACACCATATATTTT
>-|few|TRBJ2-7|TRBV9
CASSVASVGAGEQYF
TGTGCCAGCAGCGTAGCTAGCGTAGGAGCCGGCGAGCAGTACTTC
>TRBD1|-|TRBJ1-5|TRBV18
CASSPGQVLNQPQHF
TGTGCCAGCTCACCGGGACAGGTGCTCAATCAGCCCCAGCATTTT
>-|-|TRBJ1-2|TRBV28
CASSLGGIQDGYTF
TGTGCCAGCAGTTTAGGGGGGATTCAGGATGGCTACACCTTC
>TRBD2|-|TRBJ2-3|TRBV7-9
CASSFGREGWNTDTQYF
TGTGCCAGCAGCTTCGGGCGGGAGGGTTGGAACACAGATACGCAGTATTTT
>TRBD2|-|TRBJ2-2|TRBV9
CASSVGGRATGELFF
TGTGCCAGCAGCGTAGGGGGGAGGGCCACCGGGGAGCTGTTTTTT
>-|-|TRBJ2-2|TRBV6-4
CASSDLGELFF
TGTGCCAGCAGTGACCTCGGGGAGCTGTTTTTT
>-|once|TRBJ2-7|TRBV5-4
CASSLASSPYEQYF
TGTGCCAGCAGCTTGGCCTCCTCTCCGTACGAGCAGTACTTC
>-|-|TRBJ2-7|TRBV28
CASSFQAVYEQYF
TGTGCCAGCAGTTTTCAAGCCGTCTACGAGCAGTACTTC
>-|once|TRBJ2-7|TRBV15
CATSRDYPRGSSPYEQYF
TGTGCCACCAGCAGAGATTACCCGCGTGGGAGTTCTCCCTACGAGCAGTACTTC
>TRBD2|-|TRBJ2-3|TRBV6-5
CASSYVGGPNTDTQYF
TGTGCCAGCAGTTACGTGGGAGGGCCTAACACAGATACGCAGTATTTT
>TRBD2|-|TRBJ2-7|TRBV6-5
CASSYSSGSRTYEQYF
TGTGCCAGCAGTTACTCGAGCGGGAGCAGGACCTACGAGCAGTACTTC
>TRBD1|-|TRBJ2-1|TRBV19
CASSGQGVGQFF
TGTGCCAGTAGTGGGCAGGGGGTGGGTCAGTTCTTC
>-|-|TRBJ2-3|TRBV28
CAIKRGGRKDTQYF
TGTGCCATCAAAAGGGGGGGGAGGAAAGATACGCAGTATTTT
>-|-|TRBJ2-7|TRBV13
CASSQQGNEQYF
TGTGCCAGCAGCCAACAGGGTAACGAGCAGTACTTC
>TRBD2|once|TRBJ2-3|TRBV5-6
CASSLGLAALSTDTQYF
TGTGCCAGCAGCTTGGGACTAGCGGCTCTCAGCACAGATACGCAGTATTTT
>-|once|TRBJ2-1|TRBV30
CAWTRSTYNEQFF
TGTGCCTGGACTAGATCAACCTACAATGAGCAGTTCTTC
>-|-|TRBJ1-2|TRBV4-3
CASSQDSGGAYGYTF
TGCGCCAGCAGCCAAGATTCGGGGGGGGCCTATGGCTACACCTTC
>-|-|TRBJ2-5|TRBV5-4
CASSFFERETQYF
TGTGCCAGCAGCTTTTTTGAGCGTGAGACCCAGTACTTC
>-|-|TRBJ1-3|TRBV21-1
CASSSFDRGCRGNTIYF
TGTGCCAGCAGCAGTTTTGACAGGGGTTGTCGTGGAAACACTATATATTTT
>-|-|TRBJ1-5|TRBV7-9
CASSPQGTHQPQHF
TGTGCCAGCAGCCCCCAGGGGACCCATCAGCCCCAGCATTTT
>-|-|TRBJ1-2|TRBV6-5
CASSYSAGNGYTF
TGTGCCAGCAGTTACTCGGCAGGGAATGGCTACACCTTC
>TRBD2|-|TRBJ2-7|TRBV23-1
CASSQPGTIIYEQYF
TGCGCCAGCAGTCAGCCCGGGACTATCATCTACGAGCAGTACTTC
>-|-|TRBJ2-3|TRBV14
CASRETTDTQYF
TGTGCCAGCAGGGAGACCACAGATACGCAGTATTTT
>TRBD1|-|TRBJ1-5|TRBV19
CASSITGGGNQPQHF
TGTGCCAGTAGTATCACAGGGGGGGGCAATCAGCCCCAGCATTTT
>-|-|TRBJ1-1|TRBV4-1
CASSQGWNTGNTEAFF
TGCGCCAGCAGCCAAGGATGGAACACAGGGAACACTGAAGCTTTCTTT
>-|-|TRBJ1-4|TRBV30
CAWLKAGLAGGEKLFF
TGTGCCTGGCTTAAAGCGGGACTGGCGGGAGGTGAAAAACTGTTTTTT
>-|-|TRBJ1-4|TRBV27
CASSFNSLSYNEKLFF
TGTGCCAGCAGTTTTAACTCCTTATCCTATAATGAAAAACTGTTTTTT
>TRBD2|-|TRBJ2-7|TRBV19
CASRLTSGVSYEQYF
TGTGCCAGTAGATTGACTAGCGGGGTCTCCTACGAGCAGTACTTC
>TRBD1|-|TRBJ2-1|TRBV9
CASSVSSGQVNEQFF
TGTGCCAGCAGCGTTAGTTCCGGACAGGTCAATGAGCAGTTCTTC
>-|-|TRBJ1-2|TRBV5-5
CASSLTLGGASFYGYTF
TGTGCCAGCAGCTTAACCCTAGGGGGGGCCTCCTTCTATGGCTACACCTTC
>TRBD1|-|TRBJ1-5|TRBV19
CASSTGGNQPQHF
TGTGCCAGTTCAACAGGGGGGAATCAGCCCCAGCATTTT